This is a list of T cell receptor beta chains from one sample in a study of read filtering for tumor transcriptome and immune sequencing. TCRdb fed the reads into MiXCR, producing one record per CDR3 protein. The sample has about 63,000 distinct CDR3 sequences; 11% to 15% are singletons. Material: a population of CD138-negative cells sorted from bone marrow. Every receptor here comes from a donor at least 40 years old with multiple myeloma. Each CDR3 is given with its conserved first and last residue. D genes are given only for firm matches. Size is stated for part of the rows, as once, few or many counts, or as a class when the clone is expanded.

V	D	size	length	J	CDR3	DNA
TRBV7-2	TRBD2	.	16	TRBJ2-7	CASSSYPTSGRYEQYF	TGTGCCAGCAGCTCTTACCCAACTAGCGGGAGGTACGAGCAGTACTTC
TRBV4-3	.	many	14	TRBJ2-1	CASSQELAYNEQFF	TGCGCCAGCAGCCAAGAACTAGCCTACAATGAGCAGTTCTTC
TRBV14	.	many	14	TRBJ2-2	CASSQLPNTGELFF	TGTGCCAGCAGCCAACTTCCGAACACCGGGGAGCTGTTTTTT
TRBV12-3/TRBV12-4	.	many	16	TRBJ2-1	CASSSQDSSSYNEQFF	TGTGCCAGCAGTTCCCAAGACAGCAGCTCCTACAATGAGCAGTTCTTC
TRBV20-1	.	many	14	TRBJ1-4	CSAREVEQTEKPFF	TGCAGTGCTAGAGAGGTGGAGCAGACGGAAAAACCGTTTTTT
TRBV12-5	.	few	16	TRBJ1-2	CASGLSPTTVNYGYTF	TGTGCTAGTGGTTTGTCCCCAACTACAGTTAACTATGGCTACACCTTC
TRBV5-1	TRBD2	many	15	TRBJ2-2	CASSLASGNTGELFF	TGCGCCAGCAGCTTGGCTAGCGGGAACACCGGGGAGCTGTTTTTT
TRBV3-1	.	many	17	TRBJ2-1	CASSQDSLRTKHNEQFF	TGTGCCAGCAGCCAAGATTCCCTACGGACTAAACACAATGAGCAGTTCTTC
TRBV20-1	.	many	15	TRBJ1-1	CSASRDNLQNTEAFF	TGCAGTGCTAGCCGGGACAATTTACAGAACACTGAAGCTTTCTTT
TRBV29-1	TRBD2	many	16	TRBJ2-1	CSVADRWLAGSNEQFF	TGCAGCGTTGCGGATAGGTGGCTAGCGGGATCCAATGAGCAGTTCTTC
TRBV21-1	.	many	15	TRBJ1-1	CASSKGGSRFTEAFF	TGTGCCAGCAGCAAAGGGGGCAGTAGGTTCACTGAAGCTTTCTTT
TRBV29-1	.	.	15	TRBJ1-2	CSVEARAPSNYGYTF	TGCAGCGTTGAAGCCCGAGCGCCATCTAACTATGGCTACACCTTC
TRBV7-9	TRBD2	.	17	TRBJ2-3	CASSLASTSGYTDTQYF	TGTGCCAGCAGCTTAGCTTCGACTAGCGGTTACACAGATACGCAGTATTTT
TRBV20-1	TRBD2	many	15	TRBJ2-6	CSAIPGGSGANVLTF	TGCAGTGCTATCCCGGGAGGGTCTGGGGCCAACGTCCTGACTTTC
TRBV29-1	.	many	16	TRBJ2-6	CSVESPQRSGANVLTF	TGCAGCGTTGAATCCCCCCAGAGGTCTGGGGCCAACGTCCTGACTTTC
TRBV7-6	.	few	15	TRBJ2-7	CASSLGAQATYEQYF	TGTGCCAGCAGCTTAGGGGCGCAAGCGACCTACGAGCAGTACTTC
TRBV11-3	.	many	12	TRBJ2-7	CASSLDYYEQYF	TGTGCCAGCAGCTTAGATTATTACGAGCAGTACTTC
TRBV4-1	TRBD1	many	17	TRBJ2-1	CASSQEGTGSTYNEQFF	TGCGCCAGCAGCCAAGAAGGGACAGGGAGCACCTACAATGAGCAGTTCTTC
TRBV5-1	TRBD1	many	15	TRBJ2-7	CASSNGQGAMYEQYF	TGCGCCAGCAGCAATGGCCAGGGGGCGATGTACGAGCAGTACTTC
TRBV11-2	.	many	15	TRBJ2-3	CASSLVAVEGFTQYF	TGTGCCAGCAGCTTAGTAGCGGTGGAGGGTTTTACGCAGTATTTT
TRBV7-2	TRBD2	many	16	TRBJ2-1	CASSPMGGGTYNEQFF	TGTGCCAGCAGCCCCATGGGGGGAGGGACCTACAATGAGCAGTTCTTC
TRBV27	.	few	15	TRBJ2-5	CASSLNGAAQETQYF	TGTGCCAGCAGTTTAAATGGGGCAGCACAAGAGACCCAGTACTTC
TRBV24-1	TRBD1	many	16	TRBJ2-3	CATSDLGQGVSDTQYF	TGTGCCACCAGTGATTTAGGACAGGGAGTATCAGATACGCAGTATTTT
TRBV7-3	.	many	13	TRBJ2-1	CASSLLASNEQFF	TGTGCCAGCAGCTTACTAGCCTCCAATGAGCAGTTCTTC
TRBV6-6	.	many	16	TRBJ2-1	CASSPPMIRPYNEQFF	TGTGCCAGCAGCCCCCCTATGATTCGGCCCTACAATGAGCAGTTCTTC
TRBV20-1	.	few	13	TRBJ2-7	CSARVADSYEQYF	TGCAGTGCTAGAGTAGCGGATTCCTACGAGCAGTACTTC
TRBV12-3/TRBV12-4	.	many	14	TRBJ1-5	CASSFAQNNQPQHF	TGTGCCAGCAGTTTTGCACAGAACAATCAGCCCCAGCATTTT
TRBV18	.	many	16	TRBJ2-3	CASSRRTRTSTDTQYF	TGTGCCAGCTCACGCCGAACTCGGACTAGCACAGATACGCAGTATTTT
TRBV20-1	.	many	16	TRBJ2-4	CSAREVPELAKNIQYF	TGCAGTGCTAGAGAGGTCCCAGAACTAGCCAAAAACATTCAGTACTTC
TRBV7-2	TRBD2	many	18	TRBJ2-7	CASSPRGLAGGGQREQYF	TGTGCCAGCAGCCCACGTGGACTAGCGGGAGGGGGCCAGCGCGAGCAGTACTTC
TRBV20-1	TRBD2	.	18	TRBJ2-5	CSARDGGLAGGTQETQYF	TGCAGTGCTAGAGATGGGGGACTAGCGGGAGGTACCCAAGAGACCCAGTACTTC
TRBV27	.	many	15	TRBJ1-4	CASSRRRILNEKLFF	TGTGCCAGCAGTCGCCGTCGGATCCTTAATGAAAAACTGTTTTTT
TRBV30	TRBD1	few	18	TRBJ2-7	CAWSIAGGLEPQPYEQYF	TGTGCCTGGAGTATAGCAGGGGGCCTCGAGCCGCAGCCGTACGAGCAGTACTTC
TRBV7-2	TRBD2	many	14	TRBJ2-7	CASSFGGSQYEQYF	TGTGCCAGCAGCTTCGGCGGGAGCCAGTACGAGCAGTACTTC
TRBV25-1	.	.	14	TRBJ1-2	CASSDSGAGYGYTF	TGTGCCAGCAGTGATTCAGGAGCGGGCTATGGCTACACCTTC
TRBV6-5	.	.	12	TRBJ1-5	CASKAPNQPQHF	TGTGCCAGCAAGGCCCCCAATCAGCCCCAGCATTTT
TRBV5-4	.	.	13	TRBJ2-3	CASSFTNTDTQYF	TGTGCCAGCAGCTTTACTAACACAGATACGCAGTATTTT
TRBV5-6	TRBD1	.	14	TRBJ2-1	CASSYRTGATKQFF	TGTGCCAGCAGCTACCGGACAGGCGCTACAAAGCAGTTCTTC
TRBV20-1	TRBD2	many	15	TRBJ2-1	CSARDPLAVHNEQFF	TGCAGTGCTAGAGATCCCCTAGCGGTCCACAATGAGCAGTTCTTC
TRBV3-1	.	.	15	TRBJ2-4	CASSPLGGAKNIQYF	TGCGCCAGCAGCCCCTTGGGAGGAGCCAAAAACATTCAGTACTTC
TRBV5-1	TRBD1	many	16	TRBJ1-5	CASSLGGDPSNQPQHF	TGCGCCAGCAGCTTAGGGGGCGATCCCAGCAATCAGCCCCAGCATTTT
TRBV28	TRBD2	.	15	TRBJ2-7	CASTLAGGHSYEQYF	TGTGCCAGTACCCTAGCGGGAGGGCACTCCTACGAGCAGTACTTC
TRBV3-1	TRBD2	many	16	TRBJ2-5	CASSHSTSVYQETQYF	TGTGCCAGCAGCCACTCTACTAGCGTTTACCAAGAGACCCAGTACTTC
TRBV6-5	TRBD2	many	15	TRBJ2-7	CASSYSGGSSYEQYF	TGTGCCAGCAGTTACAGCGGGGGAAGCTCCTACGAGCAGTACTTC
TRBV5-4	.	many	16	TRBJ2-7	CASSETSGTAAYEQYF	TGTGCCAGCAGCGAGACAAGCGGGACAGCCGCCTACGAGCAGTACTTC
TRBV12-5	TRBD2	.	22	TRBJ2-3	CASGLPEIQDFRLAGIRDTQYF	TGTGCTAGTGGTTTGCCTGAAATACAGGATTTCCGTCTAGCGGGGATCCGAGATACGCAGTATTTT
TRBV4-3	.	many	17	TRBJ2-1	CASSPRAAGYYWNEQFF	TGCGCCAGCAGCCCTCGGGCTGCGGGATACTATTGGAATGAGCAGTTCTTC
TRBV11-1	.	many	15	TRBJ2-1	CASSFRLGLHNEQFF	TGTGCCAGCAGCTTTCGTCTGGGACTTCACAATGAGCAGTTCTTC
TRBV6-4	TRBD2	.	16	TRBJ2-3	CASARADSGRSDTQYF	TGTGCCAGCGCGCGGGCCGATAGCGGGAGATCAGATACGCAGTATTTT
TRBV29-1	TRBD1	.	17	TRBJ2-2	CSVAFAGAGGPSGELFF	TGCAGCGTTGCCTTTGCAGGGGCAGGGGGTCCGTCCGGGGAGCTGTTTTTT
TRBV29-1	.	many	15	TRBJ2-7	CSVEGLGDTDYEQYF	TGCAGCGTTGAAGGGTTGGGTGACACAGACTACGAGCAGTACTTC